The 8 T cell receptor beta chains in this list originate from one sample, sequenced in a study of shared clonotypes between healthy human individuals. Method: immunoSEQ multiplex PCR; TCRdb's copy keeps in-frame clones and lacks some. The sample lists over a million clones; around 74% were seen once. The material sequenced was memory CD4+ T cells sorted from blood. Described subset: CD45RA-negative fraction. The source is a man aged 18 to 30 in good health.

The chain employs TRBV7-2 and TRBJ2-1; 7 bases agree with TRBD1. The CDR3 is 15 amino acids. Germline CDR1 SGHTA, CDR2 FQGNSA. Trimming cost V 1 base and J 7 bases; bases outside gene matches: 7. The CDR3 region has the DNA TGTGCCAGCAGCTTAGTCACAGGGGCCTGGAATGAGCAGTTCTTC. Protein sequence: CASSLVTGAWNEQFF.

The genes are TRBV5-4 and TRBJ2-5, with 9 bases identical to TRBD1. The CDR3 has 17 amino acids. Losses at the gene ends were 3 bases for V and 5 bases for J; bases not matched to a gene: 14. In germline, CDR1 is SGHNT, CDR2 YYREEE (reference sequence). CDR3 sequence reads: CASSSQTGQGGWETQYF. The DNA for the CDR3 is TGTGCCAGCAGCTCACAGACGGGACAGGGTGGTTGGGAGACCCAGTACTTC.

The chain carries TRBV5-4 and TRBJ2-2; D uncertain. The V and J ends lost 1 base and 3 bases respectively, with 7 bases between them. The CDR3 covers 14 residues. Germline CDR1 reads SGHNT; CDR2 reads YYREEE (reference sequence). The CDR3: CASSLSEYTGELFF. DNA for the CDR3: TGTGCCAGCAGCTTGTCAGAATACACCGGGGAGCTGTTTTTT. Based on the CDR3 plus reference TRBV5-4 and TRBJ2-2, the full variable domain is ETGVTQSPTHLIKTRGQQVTLRCSSQSGHNTVSWYQQALGQGPQFIFQYYREEENGRGNFPPRFSGLQFPNYSSELNVNALELDDSALYLCASSLSEYTGELFFGEGSRLTVL.

The chain uses TRBV5-1 and TRBJ1-1; perhaps TRBD1 as D (5 bases). In germline, CDR1 is SGHRS, CDR2 YFSETQ. Trimming took 7 bases from V and 4 from J, leaving 11 bases between them. There are 12 residues in the CDR3. The CDR3 DNA sequence: TGCGCCAGCGGGGCCATGGGCACTGAAGCTTTCTTT. It encodes CASGAMGTEAFF. Using reference TRBV5-1 and TRBJ1-1 for the parts outside the CDR3, the full variable domain is KAGVTQTPRYLIKTRGQQVTLSCSPISGHRSVSWYQQTPGQGLQFLFEYFSETQRNKGNFPGRFSGRQFSNSRSEMNVSTLELGDSALYLCASGAMGTEAFFGQGTRLTVV.

A single count supports this clone. V gene TRBV5-4 combines with J gene TRBJ1-4; D is perhaps TRBD1 (5 bases). Germline loops: CDR1 SGHNT, CDR2 YYREEE (reference sequence). There are 16 residues in the CDR3. The V end was cut by 2 bases, the J end by 8 bases, with 19 bases between. The CDR3 reads CASSLAYRGGKEKLFF. CDR3 DNA: TGTGCCAGCAGCTTAGCGTATAGGGGTGGAAAAGAAAAACTGTTTTTT.

The chain carries TRBV5-6 and TRBJ2-7; 8 nucleotides match TRBD1. The CDR3 is made up of 13 amino acids. Germline V gene lookup returns CDR1 SGHDT and CDR2 YYEEEE. The V segment lost 4 bases and the J segment 5 bases; nucleotides outside the gene matches: 5. CDR3 DNA: TGTGCCAGCAGCCGACAGGGGAGCAACGAGCAGTACTTC. Residues: CASSRQGSNEQYF. Filled out from reference TRBV5-6 and TRBJ2-7, the complete variable domain reads DAGVTQSPTHLIKTRGQQVTLRCSPKSGHDTVSWYQQALGQGPQFIFQYYEEEERQRGNFPDRFSGHQFPNYSSELNVNALLLGDSALYLCASSRQGSNEQYFGPGTRLTVT.

The chain employs TRBV10-2 and TRBJ2-3; 10 bases agree with TRBD1. CDR1 is WSHSY, CDR2 SAAADI, per germline. There are 16 residues in the CDR3. Trimming removed 5 bases from V and 3 bases from J; junction bases left unmatched: 8. CDR3 nucleotides: TGCGCCAGCAGTTACACGACAGGGGGCCTGACAGATACGCAGTATTTT. Its protein product is CASSYTTGGLTDTQYF.

A remark on this clone: Different DNA sequences within this sample yield the same CDR3. The chain links TRBV27 to TRBJ1-3, with 7 bases matching TRBD1. The CDR3 runs to 12 residues. In germline, CDR1 is MNHEY, CDR2 SMNVEV (reference sequence). V gave up 8 bases and J gave up 2 bases; unmatched junction bases: 0. The CDR3 DNA reads as TGTGCCAGCCAGGGGGCTGGAAACACCATATATTTT. It specifies CASQGAGNTIYF.